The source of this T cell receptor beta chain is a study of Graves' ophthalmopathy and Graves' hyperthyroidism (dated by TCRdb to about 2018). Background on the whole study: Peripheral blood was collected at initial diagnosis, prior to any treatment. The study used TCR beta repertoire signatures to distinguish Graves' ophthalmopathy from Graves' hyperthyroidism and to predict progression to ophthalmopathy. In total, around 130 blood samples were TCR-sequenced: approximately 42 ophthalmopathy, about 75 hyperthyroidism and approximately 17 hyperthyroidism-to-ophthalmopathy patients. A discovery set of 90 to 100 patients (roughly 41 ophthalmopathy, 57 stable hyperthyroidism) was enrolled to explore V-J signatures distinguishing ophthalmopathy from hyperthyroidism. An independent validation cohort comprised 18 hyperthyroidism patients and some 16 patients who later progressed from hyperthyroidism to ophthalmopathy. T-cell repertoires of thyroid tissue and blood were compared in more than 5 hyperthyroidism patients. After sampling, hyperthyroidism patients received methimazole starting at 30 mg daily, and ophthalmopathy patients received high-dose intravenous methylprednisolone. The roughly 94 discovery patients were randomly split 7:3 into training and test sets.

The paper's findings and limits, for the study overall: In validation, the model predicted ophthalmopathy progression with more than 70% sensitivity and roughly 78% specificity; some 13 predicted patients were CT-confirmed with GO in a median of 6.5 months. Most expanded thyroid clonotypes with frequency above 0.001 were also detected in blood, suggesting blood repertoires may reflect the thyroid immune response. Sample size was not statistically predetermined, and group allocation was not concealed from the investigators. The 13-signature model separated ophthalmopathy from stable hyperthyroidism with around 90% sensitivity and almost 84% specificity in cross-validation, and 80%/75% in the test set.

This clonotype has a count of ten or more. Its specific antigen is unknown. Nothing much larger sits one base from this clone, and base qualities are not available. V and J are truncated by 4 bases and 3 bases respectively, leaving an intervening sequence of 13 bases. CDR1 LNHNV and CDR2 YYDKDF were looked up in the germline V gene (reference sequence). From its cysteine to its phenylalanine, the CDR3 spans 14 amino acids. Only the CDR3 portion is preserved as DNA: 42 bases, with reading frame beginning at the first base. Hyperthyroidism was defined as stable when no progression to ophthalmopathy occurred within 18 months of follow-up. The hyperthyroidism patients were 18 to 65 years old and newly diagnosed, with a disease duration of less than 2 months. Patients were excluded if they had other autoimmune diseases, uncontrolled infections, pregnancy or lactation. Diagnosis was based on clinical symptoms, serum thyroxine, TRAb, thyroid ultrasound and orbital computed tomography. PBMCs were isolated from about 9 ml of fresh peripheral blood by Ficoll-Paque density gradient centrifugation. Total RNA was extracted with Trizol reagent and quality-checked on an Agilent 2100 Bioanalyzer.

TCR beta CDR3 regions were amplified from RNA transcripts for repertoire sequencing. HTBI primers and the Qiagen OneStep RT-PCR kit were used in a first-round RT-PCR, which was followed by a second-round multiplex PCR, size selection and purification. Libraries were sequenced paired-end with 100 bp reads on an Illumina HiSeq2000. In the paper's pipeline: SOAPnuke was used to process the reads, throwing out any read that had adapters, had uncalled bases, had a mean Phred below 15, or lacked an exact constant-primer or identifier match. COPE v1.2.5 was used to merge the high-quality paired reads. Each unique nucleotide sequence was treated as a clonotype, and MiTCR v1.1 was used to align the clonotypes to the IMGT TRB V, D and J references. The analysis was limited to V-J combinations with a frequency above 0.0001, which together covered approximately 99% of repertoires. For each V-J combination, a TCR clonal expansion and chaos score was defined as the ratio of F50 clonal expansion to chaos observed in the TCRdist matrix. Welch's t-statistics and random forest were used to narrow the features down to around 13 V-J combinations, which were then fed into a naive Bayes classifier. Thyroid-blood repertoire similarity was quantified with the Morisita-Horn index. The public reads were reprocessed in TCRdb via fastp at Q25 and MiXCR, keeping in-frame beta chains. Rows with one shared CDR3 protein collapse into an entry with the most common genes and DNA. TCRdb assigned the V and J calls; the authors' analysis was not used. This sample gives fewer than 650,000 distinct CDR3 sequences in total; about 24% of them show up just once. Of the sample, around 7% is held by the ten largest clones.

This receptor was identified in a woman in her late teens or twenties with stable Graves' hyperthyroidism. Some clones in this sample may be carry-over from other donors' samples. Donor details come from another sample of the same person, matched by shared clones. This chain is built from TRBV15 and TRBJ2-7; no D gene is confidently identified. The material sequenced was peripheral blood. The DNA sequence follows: TGTGCCACCAGCACCCATCGGACCGTCTACGAGCAGTACTTC. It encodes CATSTHRTVYEQYF.